This TCR beta chain comes out of a study of blood T cell repertoires in COVID-19. Background on the study: Collection of acute and convalescent COVID-19 samples took place in the United States, Italy and Spain.

Assay: immunoSEQ multiplex PCR; the TCRdb copy retains only in-frame clones and omits some. Among 90,000 to 140,000 clones listed, over 75% were seen once. Germline V gene data show CDR1 as SEHNR and CDR2 as FQNEAQ (reference sequence). V dropped 1 base and J dropped 1 base, with 11 bases sitting between them. The CDR3 consists of 16 residues. The chain is built from TRBV7-9 and TRBJ2-1; D not resolved. The receptor comes from a man aged 50 or older with acute or convalescent COVID-19. The sequenced sample was peripheral blood. CDR3 DNA sequence: TGTGCCAGCAGCTTAGACCCCCTAGGATCCTACAATGAGCAGTTCTTC. Translating gives CASSLDPLGSYNEQFF.